This T cell receptor (beta chain) was profiled in a study of PD-L1 blockade in urothelial cancer. Study observations and caveats: The study found that durable-benefit patients expanded tumor-associated blood clones more at 3 weeks.

TCRdb's copy holds only in-frame clones and misses some; the assay was immunoSEQ multiplex PCR. This sample carries approximately 50,000 clones, about 86% of them seen once, and the ten largest clones take around 22%. As for this clone: What it recognizes is unknown.

Stated time point: pretreatment peripheral blood. This TCR derives from a man in his fifties or sixties with urothelial cancer. This sample comprised PBMCs, obtained around atezolizumab (anti-PD-L1) treatment.

The CDR3 protein is CASSESGTGGAEQYF. The CDR3 coding sequence is TGTGCCAGCAGCGAATCCGGGACAGGCGGGGCCGAGCAGTACTTC. The gene calls are TRBV5-6 and TRBJ2-7; 8 bases fit TRBD1. Trimming removed 4 bases from V and 6 bases from J; junction bases left unmatched: 12. The CDR3 loop spans 15 amino acids. Germline values: CDR1 SGHDT, CDR2 YYEEEE.